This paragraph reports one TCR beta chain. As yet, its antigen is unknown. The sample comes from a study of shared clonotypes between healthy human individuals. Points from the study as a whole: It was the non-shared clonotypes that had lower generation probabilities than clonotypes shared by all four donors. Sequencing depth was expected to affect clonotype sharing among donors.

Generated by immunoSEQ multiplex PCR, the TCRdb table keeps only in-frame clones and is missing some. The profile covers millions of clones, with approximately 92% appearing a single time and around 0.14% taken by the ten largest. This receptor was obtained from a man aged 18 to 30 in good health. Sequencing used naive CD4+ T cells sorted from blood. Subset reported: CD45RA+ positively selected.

CDR3 region: CASSYRDVQPQHF. DNA for the CDR3: TGCGCCAGCAGCTACCGGGACGTTCAGCCCCAGCATTTT. V and J are TRBV5-1 and TRBJ1-5, with D perhaps matching TRBD1 (5 bases). The CDR3 is 13 amino acids. Trimming removed 3 bases from V and 6 bases from J, with 10 bases in between. Germline CDR1 reads SGHRS; CDR2 reads YFSETQ.